Sequencing of this TCR beta chain was carried out in a study of control samples from healthy donors and cancer patients. The CDR3 has 14 amino acids. The V gene's germline CDR1 is MNHNY and CDR2 SVGAGI (reference sequence). The V and J ends lost 8 bases and 9 bases respectively, with 22 bases between them. Produced via immunoSEQ multiplex PCR; TCRdb's table is partial and in-frame only. The sample consists of approximately 65,000 clones, 89% of them appearing once. This chain joins TRBV6-6 and TRBJ1-2; maybe TRBD1 (6 bases). Specimen: PBMCs. This clonotype was obtained from a man in his sixties with lung cancer. CDR3: CASQVDGQHPSYTF. In nucleotides, the CDR3 is TGTGCCAGCCAGGTTGACGGACAGCATCCAAGCTACACCTTC.